Listed below are T cell receptor beta chains from one sample, sequenced in a study of glioma-infiltrating T cells after dendritic cell vaccination. Method: immunoSEQ multiplex PCR; TCRdb's copy keeps in-frame clones and lacks some. Of 95,000 or so clones listed, approximately 87% are singletons. The material sequenced was blood, taken before dendritic cell vaccination. The receptors derive from a human donor with glioblastoma. The CDR3 runs from the conserved cysteine through the conserved F or W. The D gene is left open where the match is weak. Expanded clones get a size class; other rows say once, few or many, or leave the size out.

abundance	len	d_gene	j_gene	v_gene	CDR3nt	CDR3aa
-	14	TRBD1	TRBJ1-2	TRBV7-2	TGTGCCAGCAGCTCGTCCCGGGACAGGGTCGGCTACACCTTC	CASSSSRDRVGYTF
-	16	-	TRBJ1-5	TRBV7-2	TGTGCCAGCAGCTTAGCCCGCGCGAATCCAGGCCAGCCCCAGCATTTT	CASSLARANPGQPQHF
-	12	-	TRBJ2-7	TRBV6-6	TGTGCCAGCCTCGGACTATTCGACGAGCAGTACTTC	CASLGLFDEQYF
-	18	TRBD2	TRBJ2-3	TRBV7-3	TGTGCCAGCAGCTCTACCGTACCGGGAGGGAGAAGAACAGATACGCAGTATTTT	CASSSTVPGGRRTDTQYF
-	13	-	TRBJ1-1	TRBV6-5	TGTGCCAGCAGGCTGAGCTCAGGCACTGAAGCTTTCTTT	CASRLSSGTEAFF
-	20	TRBD2	TRBJ2-2	TRBV18	TGTGCCAGCTCACCAAGAAGGACTAGCGGGGGGAAGACGAACACCGGGGAGCTGTTTTTT	CASSPRRTSGGKTNTGELFF
-	16	-	TRBJ1-5	TRBV4-2	TGTGCCAGCAGCCAGGAGGGAGGCGGGAGCAATCAGCCCCAGCATTTT	CASSQEGGGSNQPQHF
-	14	-	TRBJ1-2	TRBV7-9	TGTGCCAGCAGCTTAGGGATACAGGGATTCGGCTACACCTTC	CASSLGIQGFGYTF
-	15	TRBD2	TRBJ2-3	TRBV5-6	TGTGCCAGCAGCTTGGTGGGGGGGTTCACAGATACGCAGTATTTT	CASSLVGGFTDTQYF
-	14	-	TRBJ2-3	TRBV30	TGTGCCTGGAGTGTAAGGGGCTCGACAGATACGCAGTATTTT	CAWSVRGSTDTQYF
-	14	-	TRBJ1-1	TRBV28	TGTGCCAGCAGTCCCCACGAGGGGAACACTGAAGCTTTCTTT	CASSPHEGNTEAFF
-	14	-	TRBJ1-1	TRBV6-5	TGTGCCAGCAACCGAGGGGGTTCGAATACTGAAGCTTTCTTT	CASNRGGSNTEAFF
medium-sized	12	-	TRBJ2-7	TRBV10-3	TGTGCCATCAGTGACAGTAACTACGAGCAGTACTTC	CAISDSNYEQYF
-	15	TRBD2	TRBJ2-1	TRBV5-1	TGCGCCAGCAGCTTGGGGACTAGCAATGGAGATGAGCAGTTCTTC	CASSLGTSNGDEQFF
-	13	-	TRBJ1-1	TRBV6-4	TGTGCCAGCAGTTACAGCTGGAACACTGAAGCTTTCTTT	CASSYSWNTEAFF
-	15	TRBD2	TRBJ2-3	TRBV7-6	TGTGCCAGCAGCTTAGCGCAGCGGGGTGGAGATACGCAGTATTTT	CASSLAQRGGDTQYF
once	13	-	TRBJ2-2	TRBV2	TGTGCCAGCAGTGAGAGGAACACCGGGGAGCTGTTTTTT	CASSERNTGELFF
-	12	-	TRBJ1-4	TRBV7-9	TGTGCCAGCAGCTTAGGCAGTGAAAAACTGTTTTTT	CASSLGSEKLFF
-	15	TRBD1	TRBJ1-3	TRBV10-3	TGTGCCACGACGGACAGGAGATACTCTGGAAACACCATATATTTT	CATTDRRYSGNTIYF
-	19	TRBD1	TRBJ2-4	TRBV7-9	TGTGCCAGCAGCACAGGGGGGACAGGGGCTTTAACAGCCAAAAACATTCAGTACTTC	CASSTGGTGALTAKNIQYF
-	14	TRBD1	TRBJ1-6	TRBV7-9	TGTGCCAGCAGCCCCGGGACAGGGGCGCCACCCCTCCACTTT	CASSPGTGAPPLHF
-	14	-	TRBJ2-3	TRBV7-3	TGTGCCAGCAGCTTAACCAGGGACACAGATACGCAGTATTTT	CASSLTRDTDTQYF
-	16	-	TRBJ2-2	TRBV4-2	TGTGCCAGCAGCATGGTCGGGAGATATAGCACCGGGGAGCTGTTTTTT	CASSMVGRYSTGELFF
once	16	TRBD1	TRBJ1-2	TRBV25-1	TGTGCCAGCAGTGCCCGGGACAGGGGTTTGATTTATGGCTACACCTTC	CASSARDRGLIYGYTF
-	15	TRBD1	TRBJ1-2	TRBV6-1	TGTGCCAGCAGGAGGCCGGGACAGGGGGCACATGGCTACACCTTC	CASRRPGQGAHGYTF
-	17	TRBD1	TRBJ2-2	TRBV5-4	TGTGCCAGCAGCCCAGGACAGGGAGTTCTGTTCTCCGGGGAGCTGTTTTTT	CASSPGQGVLFSGELFF
-	21	TRBD2	TRBJ2-1	TRBV4-1	TGCGCCAGCAGCCAAGAGGGAACTTCGACTAGCGGGAGACACTCCTACAATGAGCAGTTCTTC	CASSQEGTSTSGRHSYNEQFF
-	14	-	TRBJ2-7	TRBV6-1	TGTGCCGGCAGCAGACAGACGCTATCGTACGAGCAGTACTTC	CAGSRQTLSYEQYF
-	15	TRBD2	TRBJ2-7	TRBV7-2	TGTGCCAGCAGCTCGGGACTAGCGGGGGCCTACGAGCAGTACTTC	CASSSGLAGAYEQYF
-	15	-	TRBJ1-2	TRBV7-9	TGTGCCAGCAGCTCTGGGGGTCCGACTAGGGATGGCTACACCTTC	CASSSGGPTRDGYTF
-	12	-	TRBJ2-7	TRBV23-1	TGCGCCAGCAGTCAATCGAAATACGAGCAGTACTTC	CASSQSKYEQYF
once	13	-	TRBJ1-5	TRBV6-1	TGTGCCAGCAGGACATCTAGCAATCAGCCCCAGCATTTT	CASRTSSNQPQHF
-	16	-	TRBJ1-5	TRBV4-1	TGCGCCAGCAGCCAAGATGGAGGGATCGGCAATCAGCCCCAGCATTTT	CASSQDGGIGNQPQHF
-	16	-	TRBJ1-1	TRBV2	TGTGCCAGCAGCCCCTCCCCGGAGGCTTTGATCACTGAAGCTTTCTTT	CASSPSPEALITEAFF
-	12	-	TRBJ2-3	TRBV9	TGTGCCAGCAGCACGTCGGCAGATACGCAGTATTTT	CASSTSADTQYF
-	13	TRBD1	TRBJ2-1	TRBV2	TGTGCCACCCGGGACAGGGCCTACAATGAGCAGTTCTTC	CATRDRAYNEQFF